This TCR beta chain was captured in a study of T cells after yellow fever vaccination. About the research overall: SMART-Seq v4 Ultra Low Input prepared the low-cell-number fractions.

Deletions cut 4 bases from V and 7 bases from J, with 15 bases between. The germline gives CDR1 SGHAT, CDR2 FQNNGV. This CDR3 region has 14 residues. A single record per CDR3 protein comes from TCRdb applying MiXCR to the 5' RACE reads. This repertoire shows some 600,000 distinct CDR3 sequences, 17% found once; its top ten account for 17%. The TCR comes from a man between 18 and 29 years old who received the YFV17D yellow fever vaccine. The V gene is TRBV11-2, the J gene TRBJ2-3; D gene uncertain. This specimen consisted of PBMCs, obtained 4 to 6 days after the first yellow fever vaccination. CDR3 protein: CASSSTFPRYTQYF. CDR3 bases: TGTGCCAGCAGCTCTACGTTCCCGCGGTATACGCAGTATTTT.